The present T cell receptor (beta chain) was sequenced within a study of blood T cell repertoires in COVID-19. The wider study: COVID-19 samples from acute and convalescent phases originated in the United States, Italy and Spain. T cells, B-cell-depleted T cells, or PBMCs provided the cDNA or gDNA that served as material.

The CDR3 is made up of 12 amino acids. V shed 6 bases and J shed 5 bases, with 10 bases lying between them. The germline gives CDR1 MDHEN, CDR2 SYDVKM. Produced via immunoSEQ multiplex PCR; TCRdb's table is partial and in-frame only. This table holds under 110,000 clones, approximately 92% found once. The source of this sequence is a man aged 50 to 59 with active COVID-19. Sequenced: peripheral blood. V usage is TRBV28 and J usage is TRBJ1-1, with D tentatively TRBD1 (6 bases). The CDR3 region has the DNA TGTGCCAGCAGGGTACAGGGAACTGAAGCTTTCTTT. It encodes CASRVQGTEAFF.